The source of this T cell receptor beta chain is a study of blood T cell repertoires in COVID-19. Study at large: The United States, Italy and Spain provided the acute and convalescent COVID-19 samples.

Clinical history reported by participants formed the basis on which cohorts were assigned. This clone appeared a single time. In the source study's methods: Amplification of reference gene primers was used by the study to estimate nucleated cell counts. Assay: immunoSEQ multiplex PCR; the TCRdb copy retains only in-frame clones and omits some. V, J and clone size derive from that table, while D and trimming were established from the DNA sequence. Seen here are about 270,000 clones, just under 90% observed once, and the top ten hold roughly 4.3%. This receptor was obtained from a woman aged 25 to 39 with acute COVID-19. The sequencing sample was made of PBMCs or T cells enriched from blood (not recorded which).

The CDR3: CASSLLGQPSNEQFF. The CDR3 bases are TGTGCCAGCAGCTTATTGGGACAGCCAAGTAATGAGCAGTTCTTC. The genes are TRBV7-3 and TRBJ2-1, with 7 bases that match TRBD1. This CDR3 has 15 residues. CDR1 SGHTA and CDR2 FQGTGA come from the germline V gene. V dropped 2 bases and J dropped 7; count of bases not matched to a gene: 8.